A single TCR beta chain is shown here with its context. This clone was seen only a few times. What this receptor recognizes is not known. Per-base qualities were not stored, and no clone one base away is much larger. The same CDR3 also results from other DNA sequences found in this sample. The data stem from a study of CD8+ T cells in alopecia areata (dated by TCRdb to between 2017 and 2018). In the study overall: The treated patients took part in an open-label pilot trial in which moderate-to-severe alopecia areata was treated with oral tofacitinib at 5 to 10 mg twice daily. Patients received tofacitinib for 6 to 18 months and were then followed off drug for 6 months to check for delayed response and recurrence. In treated patients, disease severity was measured using the SALT score, which gives the percentage of scalp surface area affected. To study T cell clonal expansion in alopecia areata, the researchers applied high-throughput TCRbeta sequencing to both the C3H/HeJ mouse model and human patients. On the human side, TCRbeta sequencing was run on scalp tissue and on sorted CD4+ and CD8+ peripheral blood T cells from healthy controls and from alopecia areata patients with either patchy or totalis/universalis disease. Biopsies were taken from tofacitinib-treated patients at baseline and again at 4 and 24 weeks into treatment, and several of those patients also had a later scalp biopsy. Scalp clonality was compared across normal scalp (n=4), patchy alopecia areata scalp (n=8), and alopecia totalis/universalis scalp (n=8). The RNA source kit depended on sample type: the PAXgene miRNA kit for fixed scalp, the miRNeasy kit for PBMCs, and the RNeasy kit for mouse skin. TCRbeta CDR3 regions were amplified by immunoSEQ multiplex PCR with 35 Vbeta forward and 13 Jbeta reverse primers.

Taken from cysteine to phenylalanine, the CDR3 has 13 residues. The retained sequence is limited to the CDR3, 39 bases, with the frame set at the first base. Per the germline V gene, SGHRS is the CDR1 and YFSETQ is the CDR2. V and J lose 0 bases and 1 base, and a span of 4 bases separates them. Study-wide findings and limitations: Shared TCR sequences between patients were less evident than in mice, which may be partly attributable to HLA diversity in the patient population. Scalp TCR repertoire analysis is complicated because resident alphabeta T cells in normal human skin are also sequenced, whereas mouse skin is dominated by gammadelta T cells. Tofacitinib significantly lowered scalp clonality and the number of expanded CD8+ clones among the top 100 scalp clones. Because the treated cohort was small and had only one nonresponder, larger studies are needed to examine links between baseline CD8+ expansion and response. Higher clonality and more expanded CD8+ clones were observed in lesional scalp than in normal scalp, particularly in alopecia totalis/universalis, a finding suggestive of antigenic drive. Many expanded lesional clones were found to persist in scalp and blood during tofacitinib treatment, and relapse after treatment cessation may be partly explained by this persistence.

The library came from the immunoSEQ multiplex PCR assay. RNA was extracted from all samples and reverse transcribed into cDNA, which served as template for TCR sequencing. SuperScript III was used for first-strand cDNA synthesis, primed with a 2:1 mix of oligo-dT and random hexamers. Amplification bias was assessed with a synthetic immune receptor repertoire, and residual bias was removed computationally. Per the source publication's procedure: Raw reads were preprocessed for error removal, and CDR3 was defined according to IMGT conventions as running from the conserved cysteine to phenylalanine. Clonality was computed by normalizing Shannon entropy by log2 of the number of productive unique TCRs and subtracting the result from 1. Scalp TCRbeta sequences were cross-referenced with sorted blood CD4 and CD8 repertoires so that the CD4 or CD8 identity of scalp clones could be inferred. TCRdb limited this immuneACCESS table to in-frame rearrangements with V and J called. A share of clones is missing; checked studies link under half to unresolved V genes, and the rest is unexplained. The V and J calls and clone size were taken over from that table, and D and trimming were inferred from the DNA. The sample table records more than 90,000 clones; 60% to 75% of these occur just once. The biggest ten clones account for around a sixth of the sample.

The sample's time point label, decoded: more than 3 weeks on oral tofacitinib. According to the study, the label for this sample's treatment or condition signals: oral pan-JAK inhibitor, 5-10 mg twice daily. Lesional scalp punch biopsies and peripheral blood were obtained from alopecia areata patients. PBMCs were separated by density centrifugation and stained for CD3, CD4 and CD8, after which CD4+ and CD8+ T cells were sorted on a FACSAria. The specimen comprised CD8+ T cells sorted from blood, sampled at week 4, from a patient treated with tofacitinib. The chain uses TRBV5-1 and TRBJ1-1; confidence is insufficient to name the D gene. The TCR originated in a human donor with alopecia areata. The CDR3 is CASSLEGNTEAFF. The sequence in DNA is TGCGCCAGCAGCTTGGAGGGGAACACTGAAGCTTTCTTT. Beyond the CDR3, the reference TRBV5-1 and TRBJ1-1 genes provide the residues; the full variable domain reads: KAGVTQTPRYLIKTRGQQVTLSCSPISGHRSVSWYQQTPGQGLQFLFEYFSETQRNKGNFPGRFSGRQFSNSRSEMNVSTLELGDSALYLCASSLEGNTEAFFGQGTRLTVV.